These T cell receptor beta chains were read from a single sample in a study of T cells after yellow fever vaccination. MiXCR, applied by TCRdb to the 5' RACE reads, yields one record per CDR3 protein. There are some 300,000 distinct CDR3 sequences in the sample; around 3.6% occur only once, and around 20% lies in the top ten. The specimen was PBMCs, collected on the day of the yellow fever booster vaccination. These receptor sequences come from a man aged 18 to 30 who received the YFV17D yellow fever vaccine. Each CDR3 is given with its conserved first and last residue. A D gene is named only where the DNA matches it firmly. Rows may omit the clone size; those that give it use once, few, many or a size class.

d_gene	v_gene	len	j_gene	abundance	CDR3aa	CDR3nt
TRBD1	TRBV28	14	TRBJ1-2	many	CASRRQGGDYGYTF	TGTGCCAGCAGACGACAGGGTGGGGACTATGGCTACACCTTC
-	TRBV5-4	15	TRBJ2-2	many	CASSAAGVYTGELFF	TGTGCCAGCAGCGCCGCTGGGGTCTACACCGGGGAGCTGTTTTTT
-	TRBV7-2	13	TRBJ1-2	many	CASSLPGLGGYTF	TGTGCCAGCAGCTTACCAGGGTTGGGTGGCTACACCTTC
-	TRBV5-1	14	TRBJ1-3	many	CASSLGRSGNTIYF	TGCGCCAGCAGCTTGGGGAGATCAGGAAACACCATATATTTT
-	TRBV7-2	14	TRBJ2-3	many	CASSLGLSTDTQYF	TGTGCCAGCAGCCTCGGCCTTAGCACAGATACGCAGTATTTT
-	TRBV20-1	15	TRBJ1-2	-	CSARDQGRVYDGYTF	TGCAGTGCTAGAGATCAGGGCAGGGTTTATGATGGCTACACCTTC
TRBD2	TRBV5-1	14	TRBJ2-1	many	CASDRGLAGNEQFF	TGCGCCAGCGACCGGGGACTAGCGGGGAATGAGCAGTTCTTC
TRBD1	TRBV11-2	15	TRBJ2-7	many	CASSPDRGISYEQYF	TGTGCCAGCAGCCCCGACAGGGGGATCTCCTACGAGCAGTACTTC
-	TRBV30	14	TRBJ1-6	few	CAWSVDSNNSPLHF	TGTGCCTGGAGTGTGGACAGCAATAATTCACCCCTCCACTTT
TRBD1	TRBV7-9	18	TRBJ1-4	-	CASSSHRGHPATNEKLFF	TGTGCCAGCAGCTCCCACAGGGGCCACCCTGCAACTAATGAAAAACTGTTTTTT
TRBD1	TRBV7-7	14	TRBJ2-7	many	CASSSSTGSGEQYF	TGTGCCAGCAGCTCTTCGACAGGGTCGGGGGAGCAGTACTTC
-	TRBV13	14	TRBJ1-5	-	CASSSRTGNQPQHF	TGTGCCAGCAGCTCACGGACTGGCAATCAGCCCCAGCATTTT
-	TRBV4-1	12	TRBJ2-2	-	CASSDITGELFF	TGCGCCAGCAGCGATATAACCGGGGAGCTGTTTTTT
-	TRBV27	12	TRBJ2-5	many	CASGGNQETQYF	TGTGCCAGCGGGGGGAACCAAGAGACCCAGTACTTC
-	TRBV7-9	11	TRBJ2-3	many	CASSFADTQYF	TGTGCCAGCAGCTTCGCGGATACGCAGTATTTT
-	TRBV20-1	14	TRBJ1-5	few	CSTGVAHSNQPQHF	TGCAGCACTGGGGTTGCCCATAGCAATCAGCCCCAGCATTTT
TRBD1	TRBV6-5	20	TRBJ2-2	few	CASSYSIYPGQGARTGELFF	TGTGCCAGCAGTTACTCGATTTATCCGGGACAGGGGGCTCGCACCGGGGAGCTGTTTTTT
-	TRBV7-9	14	TRBJ2-2	many	CASSLRQNTGELFF	TGTGCCAGCAGCTTGCGGCAGAACACCGGGGAGCTGTTTTTT
-	TRBV4-2	13	TRBJ2-3	many	CASSQLATDTQYF	TGTGCCAGCAGCCAGTTAGCCACAGATACGCAGTATTTT
-	TRBV7-6	15	TRBJ2-5	-	CASSFTPTGVETQYF	TGTGCCAGCAGCTTCACTCCGACAGGTGTGGAGACCCAGTACTTC
-	TRBV28	17	TRBJ1-6	few	CASSFPPPGGADSPLHF	TGTGCCAGCAGCTTTCCCCCGCCAGGAGGGGCCGATTCACCCCTCCACTTT
-	TRBV5-1	14	TRBJ1-5	-	CASSLYDTNQPQHF	TGCGCCAGCAGCTTGTATGATACCAATCAGCCCCAGCATTTT
TRBD1	TRBV5-5	19	TRBJ1-4	many	CASSPATGSLDREREKLFF	TGTGCCAGCAGCCCGGCCACTGGATCGCTCGACAGGGAAAGGGAAAAACTGTTTTTT
-	TRBV11-2	11	TRBJ2-2	-	CASSFGGVLFF	TGTGCCAGCAGCTTTGGCGGGGTGCTGTTTTTT
-	TRBV28	15	TRBJ2-7	-	CASSLWISSRYEQYF	TGTGCCAGCAGTTTATGGATCAGCAGCCGGTACGAGCAGTACTTC
-	TRBV5-1	17	TRBJ1-1	many	CASSFRAEGSVGTEAFF	TGCGCCAGCAGCTTCCGGGCCGAAGGGTCGGTAGGGACTGAAGCTTTCTTT